Given below is one T cell receptor beta chain in context. Its antigen remains unidentified. Measured with immunoSEQ multiplex PCR; TCRdb has only the in-frame clones, and not every one. The data hold around 22,000 clones, with approximately 84% observed a single time. These data are taken from a study of OX40 agonist ivuxolimab in advanced cancers. Across the study: An anti-OX40 (CD134) antibody with agonistic activity, ivuxolimab, was administered to patients.

Whole-study results and caveats: There were, on average, more expanded clones in CD8+ T cells than in CD4+.

Peripheral blood came from all dose cohorts at three timepoints. The specimen comprised CD4+ or CD8+ T cells sorted from blood, sampled in a trial of the OX40 agonist ivuxolimab. The sequence came from an adult with an advanced solid tumor such as melanoma, head and neck, liver or kidney cancer.

This CDR3 reads CASSLGRGSYNEQFF. CDR3 DNA sequence: TGTGCCAGCAGCCTGGGCAGGGGTTCCTACAATGAGCAGTTCTTC. V is TRBV13 and J is TRBJ2-1, with D possibly TRBD1 on 6 matching bases. The CDR3 runs to 15 residues. In germline, CDR1 is PRHDT, CDR2 FYEKMQ (reference sequence). V lost 5 bases to trimming and J lost 1 base, with 12 bases between them. Variable domain in full (rest from reference TRBV13 and TRBJ2-1): AAGVIQSPRHLIKEKRETATLKCYPIPRHDTVYWYQQGPGQDPQFLISFYEKMQSDKGSIPDRFSAQQFSDYHSELNMSSLELGDSALYFCASSLGRGSYNEQFFGPGTRLTVL.